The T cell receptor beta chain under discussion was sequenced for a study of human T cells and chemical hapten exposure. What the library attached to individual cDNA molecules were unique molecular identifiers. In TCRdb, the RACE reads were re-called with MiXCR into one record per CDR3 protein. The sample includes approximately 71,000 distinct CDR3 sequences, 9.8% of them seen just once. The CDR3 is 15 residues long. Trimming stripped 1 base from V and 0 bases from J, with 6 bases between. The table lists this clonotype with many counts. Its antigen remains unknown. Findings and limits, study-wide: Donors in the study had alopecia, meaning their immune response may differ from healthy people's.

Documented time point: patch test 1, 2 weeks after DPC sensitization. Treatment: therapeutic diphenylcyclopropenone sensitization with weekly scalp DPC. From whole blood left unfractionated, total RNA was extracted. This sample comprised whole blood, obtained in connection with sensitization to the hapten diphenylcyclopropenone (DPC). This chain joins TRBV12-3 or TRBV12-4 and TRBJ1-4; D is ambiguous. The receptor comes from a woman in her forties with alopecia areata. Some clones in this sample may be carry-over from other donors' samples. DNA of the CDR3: TGTGCCAGCAGTTTAGTAGCGGCAACTAATGAAAAACTGTTTTTT. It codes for CASSLVAATNEKLFF.